These T cell receptor beta chains were read from a single sample in a study of T-cell reconstitution after alpha-beta-depleted transplantation in children. Each CDR3 protein is one row after TCRdb ran MiXCR on the PCR reads. Found here are about 830,000 distinct CDR3 sequences, around 15% of them singletons; the top ten hold roughly 5%. The sample in question was PBMCs, mostly from graft donor cells, obtained 360 days after TCRalphabeta/CD19-depleted stem cell transplant. The receptors originated from a male patient between 10 and 17 years old who had a stem cell transplant for acute lymphoblastic leukemia, so the T cells may come from the graft donor. CDR3s include the opening cysteine and the closing phenylalanine or tryptophan.

v_call,cdr3_aa
TRBV4-1,CASSQISGKFYNEQFF
TRBV29-1,CSVGTSGRMLDIQYF
TRBV5-1,CASRIQGPDYEQYF
TRBV20-1,CSANIQGPQYF
TRBV20-1,CSAPETRAKNIQYF
TRBV21-1,CASSKVQGGGSYNEQFF
TRBV5-8,CALARGDRGTLAGELFF
TRBV7-9,CASSLGPGWTDTQYF
TRBV29-1,CSVDRPISQETQYF
TRBV20-1,CCARDRLGSNQPQHF
TRBV6-6,CATGGGELFF
TRBV28,CASSFRGVQETQYF
TRBV11-1,CASSFLARTQYF
TRBV2,CASLKREVTYEQYF
TRBV20-1,CSAVAGTSYEQYF
TRBV5-1,CASSATQYEQYF
TRBV3-1,CASSQGHWYSGSSYNEQFF
TRBV5-6,CASSVTGPLNTQYF
TRBV7-9,CASSLARTSGAYEQYF
TRBV7-8,CASSVSGTALSYEQYF
TRBV12-3/TRBV12-4,CASRPGQSTDTQYF
TRBV5-1,CASSLGDRGEAFF
TRBV5-1,CASWGSGETQYF
TRBV12-3/TRBV12-4,CASTLRGIGEQYF
TRBV10-3,CAISRLAAPAFF
TRBV29-1,CSALGQNYQPQHF
TRBV29-1,CSVEPQVGGYTF
TRBV2,CASSGDRGRDLYAEQYF
TRBV20-1,CSAALAGGNEQYF
TRBV20-1,CSARGEARMDYGYTF
TRBV18,CASSPRRTGTYEQYF
TRBV5-1,CASSLVGASETQYF
TRBV5-1,CASSTRTSGIQETQYF
TRBV9,CASSVVPDGVFLGANVLTF
TRBV7-8,CASSWRYPGIYGYTF
TRBV20-1,CSARGAAGLRIQYF
TRBV5-1,CASSSMSSYEQYF
TRBV6-2/TRBV6-3,CASSYSRGRTDTQYF
TRBV12-3/TRBV12-4,CASSFAGAVNEQFF
TRBV29-1,CSAGTPYNEQFF
TRBV7-8,CASSFRWMGGTGANVLTF
TRBV6-1,CASTRSQHNEQFF
TRBV7-3,CASSLIVGGLDTQYF
TRBV6-5,CASSPLNQPQHF
TRBV5-1,CASSLGSGGSTEAFF
TRBV11-3,CASSFSPLAGVTNNEQFF
TRBV24-1,CATSGTSGISTGELFF
TRBV24-1,CATSDFSPVGNEQFF
TRBV28,CATERAGEQPQHF
TRBV12-3/TRBV12-4,CASSSPSSYNEQFF
TRBV20-1,CSARDGHIGTNEKLFF
TRBV19,CASSIPGTGSWGYTF
TRBV29-1,CSVEDRSLNYGYTF
TRBV20-1,CSATSRAPNQPQHF
TRBV2,CASSTSHTQRAVYYEQYF
TRBV2,CASIRESFYGYTF
TRBV6-1,CASRGLREILLGIETQYF